This T cell receptor (beta chain) was profiled in a study of cytomegalovirus exposure and HLA in healthy donors. Both 60 Vbeta primers and 13 Jbeta primers went into the PCR. Measured with immunoSEQ multiplex PCR; TCRdb has only the in-frame clones, and not every one. Altogether under 200,000 clones are present, around 77% being singletons, with the ten largest covering around 2.2%. CDR1 and CDR2 from the germline V gene are MNHNY and SVGAGI (reference sequence). There are 14 residues in the CDR3. J was trimmed by 4 bases and V by 10 bases; bases with no gene match: 12. This sequence was found in a man in his 60s in good health and CMV-seronegative. The chain carries TRBV6-6 and TRBJ1-2; 7 bases line up with TRBD1. Input material: PBMCs. The CDR3 sequence is CATRPGTELYGYTF. CDR3 DNA: TGTGCCACCCGTCCCGGGACAGAACTCTATGGCTACACCTTC.